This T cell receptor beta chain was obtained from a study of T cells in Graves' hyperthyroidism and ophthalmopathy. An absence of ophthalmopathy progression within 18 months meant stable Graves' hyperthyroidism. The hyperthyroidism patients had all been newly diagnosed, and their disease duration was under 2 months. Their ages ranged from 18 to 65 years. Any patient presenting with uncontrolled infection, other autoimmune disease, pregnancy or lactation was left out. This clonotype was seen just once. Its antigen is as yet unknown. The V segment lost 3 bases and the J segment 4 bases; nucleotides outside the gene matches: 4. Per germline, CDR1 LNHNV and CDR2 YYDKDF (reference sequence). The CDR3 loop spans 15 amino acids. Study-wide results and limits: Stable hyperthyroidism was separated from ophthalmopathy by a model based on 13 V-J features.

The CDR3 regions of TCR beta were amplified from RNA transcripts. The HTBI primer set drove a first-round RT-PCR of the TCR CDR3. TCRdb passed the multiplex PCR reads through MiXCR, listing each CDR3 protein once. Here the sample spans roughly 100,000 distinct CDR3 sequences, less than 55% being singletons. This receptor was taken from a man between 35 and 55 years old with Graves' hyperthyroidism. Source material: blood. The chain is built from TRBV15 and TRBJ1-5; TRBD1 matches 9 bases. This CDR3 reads CATSRLGTGNQPQHF. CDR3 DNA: TGTGCCACCAGCAGGTTAGGGACAGGGAATCAGCCCCAGCATTTT.